Included here is one T cell receptor beta chain sequence, with context. This sample was included in a study of OX40 agonist ivuxolimab in advanced cancers. The method was immunoSEQ multiplex PCR; TCRdb's version includes in-frame clones alone and lacks a portion of them. The sample carries around 70,000 clones, 84% recorded once. Germline values: CDR1 SGHAT, CDR2 FQNNGV. Trimming removed 5 bases at V and 1 base at J, with 11 bases between. The CDR3 sequence is 14 residues long. The chain has TRBV11-2 and TRBJ1-1, with D unresolved. The specimen was CD4+ or CD8+ T cells sorted from blood, collected in a trial of the OX40 agonist ivuxolimab. The clonotype originates from an adult with an advanced solid tumor such as melanoma, head and neck, liver or kidney cancer. The CDR3 nucleotides are TGTGCCAGCAGCCCGACTGCGGGGAACACTGAAGCTTTCTTT. Encoded protein: CASSPTAGNTEAFF.